The 28 T cell receptor beta chains listed next were all sequenced from one sample in a study of T cell responses to AZD1222 COVID-19 vaccine. Only in-frame clones appear in the TCRdb table, and some are missing; sequencing was by immunoSEQ multiplex PCR. The table records 100,000 to 150,000 clones, more than 80% of them present only once. This material consisted of peripheral blood, taken 28 days after the second AZD1222 dose. Source of these receptors: an adult who received the AZD1222 COVID-19 vaccine.

The genes are TRBV18 and TRBJ2-2; TRBD2 matches 7 bases. In germline, CDR1 is KGHSH, CDR2 LQKENI. Unmatched junction bases numbered 16, after V lost 3 bases and J lost 0 bases. The CDR3 has 20 residues. CDR3 sequence: CASSPLIPRGGASNTGELFF. The CDR3, as DNA: TGTGCCAGCTCACCTCTAATCCCGAGGGGAGGGGCCTCGAACACCGGGGAGCTGTTTTTT.

The chain carries TRBV19 and TRBJ2-7, with D possibly TRBD2 on 5 matching bases. The germline V gene encodes CDR1 LNHDA and CDR2 SQIVND (reference sequence). The CDR3 length is 13 residues. Trimming stripped 8 bases from V and 4 bases from J, with 15 bases between. CDR3 nucleotide sequence: TGTGCCAGTGGCCCGGGGTTGCCTTACGAGCAGTACTTC. Amino acid sequence: CASGPGLPYEQYF. The variable domain in full, completed from reference TRBV19 and TRBJ2-7, reads DGGITQSPKYLFRKEGQNVTLSCEQNLNHDAMYWYRQDPGQGLRLIYYSQIVNDFQKGDIAEGYSVSREKKESFPLTVTSAQKNPTAFYLCASGPGLPYEQYFGPGTRLTVT.

The chain has TRBV5-1 and TRBJ2-1; tentatively, D is TRBD1 (6 bases). There are 15 residues in the CDR3. Germline V gene lookup returns CDR1 SGHRS and CDR2 YFSETQ. V lost 0 bases and J lost 9, with 16 bases in between. The CDR3 region is CASSLELGGRGEQFF. CDR3 DNA: TGCGCCAGCAGCTTGGAACTAGGGGGACGGGGTGAGCAGTTCTTC.

V is TRBV2 and J is TRBJ1-4; TRBD1 matches at 8 bases. The CDR3 loop spans 13 amino acids. Germline lookup yields CDR1 SNHLY and CDR2 FYNNEI. The junction had 4 bases not matched to a gene; V was cut back by 8 bases and J by 5 bases. CDR3: CASLRDRNEKLFF. The CDR3 bases are TGTGCCAGCCTTCGGGACAGGAATGAAAAACTGTTTTTT.

This clone was seen just once. The chain links TRBV2 to TRBJ1-3, with D tentatively TRBD1 (6 bases). This CDR3 has 16 residues. V dropped 4 bases and J dropped 0 bases, with 13 bases sitting between them. Looked up from germline, CDR1 is SNHLY and CDR2 is FYNNEI. CDR3 DNA sequence: TGTGCCAGCAGTGGGGGACAACCGAGCTCTGGAAACACCATATATTTT. Translating it yields CASSGGQPSSGNTIYF.

This sequence joins TRBV6-1 and TRBJ1-3; 8 bases agree with TRBD1. Germline trimming cut 2 bases from V and 4 bases from J; bases unmatched to any gene: 7. This CDR3 region has 16 residues. Germline CDR1 is MNHNS and CDR2 is SASEGT. CDR3 nucleotides: TGTGCCAGCAGTGAATCAGGGGGCCCGTTAGGAAACACCATATATTTT. This encodes CASSESGGPLGNTIYF.

V is TRBV5-1 and J is TRBJ1-6; tentative D call: TRBD1 (5 bases). The CDR3 sequence is 14 residues long. The ends were cut back, 5 bases at V and 13 bases at J, with 19 bases in the middle. Germline V lookup: CDR1 SGHRS, CDR2 YFSETQ. The DNA of the CDR3 is TGCGCCAGCAGATCGGACACTGCCTCCTTCCCCCTCCACTTT. Residues: CASRSDTASFPLHF.

V is TRBV19 and J is TRBJ1-5; tentative D call: TRBD1 (6 bases). The CDR3 spans 17 residues. V was trimmed by 3 bases and J by 0 bases, leaving 15 bases between them. Per the germline V gene, CDR1 is LNHDA and CDR2 is SQIVND (reference sequence). CDR3: CASSIQGTFGSNQPQHF. CDR3 in DNA: TGTGCCAGTAGTATCCAGGGGACTTTTGGTAGCAATCAGCCCCAGCATTTT.

The sample holds one count of this clone. This chain connects TRBV30 to TRBJ1-6; 8 bases match TRBD1. From germline, CDR1 is GTSNPN and CDR2 SVGIG (reference sequence). This CDR3 contains 13 residues. V was pared by 2 bases and J by 11 bases, with 5 bases of the junction left unmatched. The CDR3 bases are TGTGCCTGGAGTTCCCAGGGGGCTACACCCCTCCACTTT. As protein: CAWSSQGATPLHF. Using reference TRBV30 and TRBJ1-6 for the parts outside the CDR3, the full variable domain is SQTIHQWPATLVQPVGSPLSLECTVEGTSNPNLYWYRQAAGRGLQLLFYSVGIGQISSEVPQNLSASRPQDRQFILSSKKLLLSDSGFYLCAWSSQGATPLHFGNGTRLTVT.

In its sample, this clone was seen once. The chain carries TRBV18 and TRBJ1-5; TRBD1 might be the D (6 bases). V was trimmed by 2 bases and J by 5 bases, leaving 7 bases between them. From germline, CDR1 is KGHSH and CDR2 LQKENI. The CDR3 is made up of 13 amino acids. This chain's CDR3 is CASSPEGDQPQHF. The CDR3 DNA reads as TGTGCCAGCTCACCAGAGGGGGATCAGCCCCAGCATTTT. Based on the CDR3 plus reference TRBV18 and TRBJ1-5, the full variable domain is NAGVMQNPRHLVRRRGQEARLRCSPMKGHSHVYWYRQLPEEGLKFMVYLQKENIIDESGMPKERFSAEFPKEGPSILRIQQVVRGDSAAYFCASSPEGDQPQHFGDGTRLSIL.

V usage is TRBV2 and J usage is TRBJ1-5, with a tentative D call TRBD1 (6 bases). The CDR3 has 13 residues. CDR1 is SNHLY, CDR2 FYNNEI, per germline. The V gene lost 6 bases and the J gene lost 7 bases, with 13 bases spanning the gap. The CDR3 region has the DNA TGTGCCAGCAGCGGGATACAGGGACAGCCCCAGCATTTT. Translated, it gives CASSGIQGQPQHF.

This chain uses TRBV3-1 (or the pseudogene TRBV3-2) with TRBJ1-6; possibly TRBD1 for D (5 bases). The CDR3 sequence is 16 residues long. V lost 0 bases and J lost 12, with 18 bases in between. Germline lookup yields CDR1 LGHDT and CDR2 YNNKEL (reference sequence). The chain's CDR3 is CASSQDLGQGVLPLHF. The CDR3, as DNA: TGTGCCAGCAGCCAAGATCTTGGGCAGGGAGTTTTACCCCTCCACTTT.

V usage is TRBV29-1 and J usage is TRBJ1-1; 7 bases line up with TRBD1. The CDR3 length is 12 residues. Germline V gene lookup returns CDR1 SQVTM and CDR2 ANQGSEA. The trim removed 6 bases at V and 0 bases at J, leaving 1 base unmatched. This CDR3 is CSVDRVNTEAFF. As DNA, the CDR3 is TGCAGCGTCGACAGGGTGAACACTGAAGCTTTCTTT. Looking up the rest from reference TRBV29-1 and TRBJ1-1 gives the full variable domain: SAVISQKPSRDICQRGTSLTIQCQVDSQVTMMFWYRQQPGQSLTLIATANQGSEATYESGFVIDKFPISRPNLTFSTLTVSNMSPEDSSIYLCSVDRVNTEAFFGQGTRLTVV.

V is TRBV6-5 and J is TRBJ1-3; D remains unclear. Trimming cost V 6 bases and J 4 bases, with 10 bases left between them. The CDR3 is 13 residues long. Germline V gene data show CDR1 as MNHEY and CDR2 as SVGAGI. The CDR3 coding sequence is TGTGCCAGCAGGTTCCAAGGGGGAAACACCATATATTTT. It yields the protein CASRFQGGNTIYF.

The chain employs TRBV5-4 and TRBJ1-2; D is possibly TRBD1 (6 bases). Germline CDR1 and CDR2: SGHNT and YYREEE (reference sequence). V was clipped by 4 bases and J by 1 base, with 11 bases between them. The CDR3 contains 14 residues. The CDR3 DNA reads as TGTGCCAGCAGCGGGGGCAGGAATAACTATGGCTACACCTTC. It codes for CASSGGRNNYGYTF.

The V call is TRBV5-1, the J call TRBJ1-5, with TRBD1 matching over 9 bases. Looked up from germline, CDR1 is SGHRS and CDR2 is YFSETQ. The J segment lost 9 bases and the V segment lost 0 bases, leaving 10 bases of the junction unmatched. This CDR3 contains 16 residues. DNA for the CDR3: TGCGCCAGCAGCTTGGTCCCGGGACAGGGAGGTGGGCCCCAGCATTTT. It is translated as CASSLVPGQGGGPQHF. The entire variable domain, with the rest obtained from reference TRBV5-1 and TRBJ1-5, is as follows: KAGVTQTPRYLIKTRGQQVTLSCSPISGHRSVSWYQQTPGQGLQFLFEYFSETQRNKGNFPGRFSGRQFSNSRSEMNVSTLELGDSALYLCASSLVPGQGGGPQHFGDGTRLSIL.

The rearrangement links TRBV5-5 to TRBJ2-3; a weak D match, TRBD1 (5 bases). Germline values: CDR1 SGHKS, CDR2 YYEKEE (reference sequence). V shed 0 bases and J shed 5 bases, with 10 bases lying between them. The CDR3 consists of 14 residues. DNA of the CDR3: TGTGCCAGCAGCTTGGGCAGGGTCGTAGATACGCAGTATTTT. Its protein is CASSLGRVVDTQYF.

CDR3 protein: CASNPGTSGYEQYF. CDR3 nucleotides: TGTGCCAGCAATCCCGGGACTAGCGGCTACGAGCAGTACTTC. The chain has TRBV6-5 and TRBJ2-7; 11 nucleotides agree with TRBD2. The CDR3 sequence is 14 residues long. V lost 7 bases to trimming and J lost 3 bases; unmatched junction nucleotides: 5. The V gene's germline CDR1 is MNHEY and CDR2 SVGAGI.

V usage is TRBV19 and J usage is TRBJ2-3; TRBD1 is a possible D gene (6 bases). CDR3 size: 12 residues. Trimming cost V 7 bases and J 3 bases, with 8 bases left between them. Germline V gene data show CDR1 as LNHDA and CDR2 as SQIVND (reference sequence). Here the CDR3 reads CASMQGTDTQYF. The CDR3, as DNA: TGTGCCAGTATGCAGGGGACAGATACGCAGTATTTT.

The chain combines TRBV7-2 with TRBJ1-6, with TRBD1 as a possible D gene (5 bases). CDR3 size: 13 residues. V was trimmed by 2 bases and J by 7 bases, leaving 6 bases between them. Per germline, CDR1 SGHTA and CDR2 FQGNSA. Written as DNA, the CDR3 is TGTGCCAGCAGCTTATCAGGGAATTCACCCCTCCACTTT. This encodes CASSLSGNSPLHF.

This chain uses TRBV13 with TRBJ2-5, with a tentative D call TRBD2 (6 bases). V was shortened by 5 bases and J by 5 bases, with 21 bases between the two germline ends. The CDR3 sequence is 16 residues long. Germline CDR1 reads PRHDT; CDR2 reads FYEKMQ (reference sequence). In nucleotides, the CDR3 is TGTGCCAGCAGCCCCAGTACGGGGGTCGGTTACGAGACCCAGTACTTC. Its protein product is CASSPSTGVGYETQYF.

The rearrangement links TRBV10-1 to TRBJ2-1; the match to TRBD2 covers 9 bases. This CDR3 is built from 14 residues. The junction had 8 bases not matched to a gene; V was cut back by 4 bases and J by 10 bases. Looked up from germline, CDR1 is WNHNN and CDR2 is SYGVQD (reference sequence). CDR3 DNA sequence: TGCGCCAGCAGTGTTTGGGGTAGCGGGGGCGAGCAGTTCTTC. It specifies CASSVWGSGGEQFF.

V and J are TRBV30 and TRBJ1-5; D is unclear. With 2 bases removed from V and 1 base from J, the gap between germline ends came to 3 bases. This CDR3 comprises 12 residues. Germline CDR1 GTSNPN, CDR2 SVGIG (reference sequence). Here the CDR3 reads CAWSQSNQPQHF. In DNA, the CDR3 is TGTGCCTGGAGTCAGAGCAATCAGCCCCAGCATTTT.

The chain is built from TRBV6-1 and TRBJ2-4; 8 nucleotides match TRBD1. After removal of 3 bases from V and 8 bases from J, the junction contained 6 bases not matched to a gene. The CDR3 consists of 14 residues. From germline, CDR1 is MNHNS and CDR2 SASEGT. The CDR3 DNA follows: TGTGCCAGCAGTGATGGACAGGGAGAAGACATTCAGTACTTC. Protein product: CASSDGQGEDIQYF.

The chain combines TRBV21-1 with TRBJ1-1. TRBV21-1 is noted as a pseudogene. This CDR3 spans 14 amino acids. The CDR3 region is CASPLGGRVTEAFF. For the CDR3, the DNA is TGTGCCAGTCCACTGGGGGGTCGGGTCACTGAAGCTTTCTTT.

V and J are TRBV28 and TRBJ1-2, with D possibly being TRBD1 (6 bases). The CDR3 covers 17 residues. Trimming left V 6 bases short and J 0 bases short, with 20 bases between. From germline, CDR1 is MDHEN and CDR2 SYDVKM. The CDR3 sequence: CASRSLRGSVANYGYTF. Written as DNA, the CDR3 is TGTGCCAGCAGATCCTTGAGGGGGAGCGTCGCTAACTATGGCTACACCTTC.

The chain employs TRBV11-2 and TRBJ1-2, with 9 bases identical to TRBD1. Germline V gene lookup returns CDR1 SGHAT and CDR2 FQNNGV. V shed 2 bases and J 3 bases; nucleotides not matched to a gene: 4. The CDR3 has 15 residues. The CDR3 DNA reads TGTGCCAGCAGCTTACCAACAGGGGGCGACTATGGCTACACCTTC. This codes for CASSLPTGGDYGYTF.

This clone was counted a few times. The rearrangement uses TRBV11-2 and TRBJ2-1, with TRBD1 matching over 8 bases. Germline V gives CDR1 SGHAT, CDR2 FQNNGV. CDR3 length equals 15 residues. The ends lost 4 bases at V and 1 base at J; junction bases unmatched: 3. In nucleotides, the CDR3 is TGTGCCAGCAGCTCCGACAGGGGATCCTACAATGAGCAGTTCTTC. It is translated as CASSSDRGSYNEQFF.